This note documents a single T cell receptor beta chain sequence. This specimen belongs to a study of cytomegalovirus exposure and HLA in healthy donors. Use of 60 Vbeta and 13 Jbeta primers characterized the PCR. Sequenced by immunoSEQ multiplex PCR; TCRdb stores in-frame clones only, minus some. The data hold 25,000 to 40,000 clones, with roughly 44% observed a single time. The CDR3 is made up of 13 amino acids. Germline CDR1 reads MNHNS; CDR2 reads SASEGT. V gave up 2 bases and J gave up 6 bases, with 8 bases separating them. The chain combines TRBV6-1 with TRBJ2-1; possibly TRBD1 for D (6 bases). The receptor's source is a woman aged 45-60 years in good health and CMV-seronegative. Specimen: PBMCs. The CDR3 nucleotides are TGTGCCAGCAGTGAACAACAGGGCAATGAGCAGTTCTTC. Translated, it gives CASSEQQGNEQFF.